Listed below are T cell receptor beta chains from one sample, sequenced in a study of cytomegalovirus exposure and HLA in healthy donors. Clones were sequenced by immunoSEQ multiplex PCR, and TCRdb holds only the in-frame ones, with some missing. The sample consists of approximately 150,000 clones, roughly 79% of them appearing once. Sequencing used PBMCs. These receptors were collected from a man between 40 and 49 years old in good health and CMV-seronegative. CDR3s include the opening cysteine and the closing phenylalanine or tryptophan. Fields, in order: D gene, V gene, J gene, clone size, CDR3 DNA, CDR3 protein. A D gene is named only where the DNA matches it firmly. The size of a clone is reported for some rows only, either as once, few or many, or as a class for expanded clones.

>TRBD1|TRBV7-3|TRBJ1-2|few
TGTGCCAGCAGCTTAAAAGGGGACAGCTATGGCTACACCTTC
CASSLKGDSYGYTF
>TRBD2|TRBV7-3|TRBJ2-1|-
TGTGCCAGCAGCTTAACGCGGGAGCCCTTGGATGAGCAGTTCTTC
CASSLTREPLDEQFF
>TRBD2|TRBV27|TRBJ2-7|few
TGTGCCAGCCGTGGACTAGCGGATTCTACGGGGCAGTACTTC
CASRGLADSTGQYF
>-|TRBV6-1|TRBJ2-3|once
TGTGCGAGCTTAGACCTCGGAGGGACAGATACGCAGTATTTT
CASLDLGGTDTQYF
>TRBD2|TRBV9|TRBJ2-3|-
TGTGCCAGCAGCGTAGCGCGGACTAGCGGCACAGATACGCAGTATTTT
CASSVARTSGTDTQYF
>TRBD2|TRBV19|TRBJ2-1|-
TGTGCCAGTGGCCGACTAGCGGGTGAATACAATGAGCAGTTCTTC
CASGRLAGEYNEQFF
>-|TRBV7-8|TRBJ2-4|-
TGTGCCAGCAGCTTAGCGAGCGGAGGGCAAGCAAACAGTCAGTACTTC
CASSLASGGQANSQYF
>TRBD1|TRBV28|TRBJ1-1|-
TGTGCCATCAGGGGGAGCCCAGCGAACACTGAAGCTTTCTTT
CAIRGSPANTEAFF
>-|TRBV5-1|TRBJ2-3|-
TGCGCCAGCAGCTTGGGGGACTCCTATACGCAGTATTTT
CASSLGDSYTQYF
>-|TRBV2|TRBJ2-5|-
TGTGCCAGCAGTTTTGCAGGGGGGTGGGAGGCCCAGTACTTC
CASSFAGGWEAQYF
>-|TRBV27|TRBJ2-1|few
TGTGCCAGCAGTTCGTACAACAGGGATGAGCAGTTCTTC
CASSSYNRDEQFF
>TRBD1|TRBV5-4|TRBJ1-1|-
TGTGCCAGCAGCCGACAGGGTTCAAACACTGAAGCTTTCTTT
CASSRQGSNTEAFF
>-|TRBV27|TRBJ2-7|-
TGTGCCAGCAGTCTCCGCCGGGAGAGCTACGAGCAGTACTTC
CASSLRRESYEQYF
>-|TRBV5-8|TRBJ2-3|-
TGTGCCAGCAGCTTGGCTTTCCGGGATCCCAGCACAGATACGCAGTATTTT
CASSLAFRDPSTDTQYF
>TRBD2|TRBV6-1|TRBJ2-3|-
TGTGCCAGCAGTGCCCTCGGACTAGCGGGGCTCACAGATACGCAGTATTTT
CASSALGLAGLTDTQYF
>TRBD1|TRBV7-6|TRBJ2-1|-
TGTGCCAGCAGCCAGTCAGGGGGCCGGGAGACCTACAATGAGCAGTTCTTC
CASSQSGGRETYNEQFF
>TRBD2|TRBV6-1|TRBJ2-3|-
TGTGCCAGCAATCCAGGACTAGCGGGAGTAGATACGCAGTATTTT
CASNPGLAGVDTQYF
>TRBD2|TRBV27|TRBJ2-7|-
TGTGCCAGCAGTTTAAATCGGGCTAGCGGGACCTACGAGCAGTACTTC
CASSLNRASGTYEQYF
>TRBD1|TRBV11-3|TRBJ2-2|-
TGTGCCAGCAGCTTAGGGACAGGGGACGGGGAGCTGTTTTTT
CASSLGTGDGELFF
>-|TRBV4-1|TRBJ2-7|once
TGCGCCAGCAGCCGCCAAGTGGGGGGAAAGGAGCAGTACTTC
CASSRQVGGKEQYF
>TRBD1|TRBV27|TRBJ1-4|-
TGTGCCAGCAGTTTACTCTCCGGGACAGGGGATGCAAAACTGTTTTTT
CASSLLSGTGDAKLFF
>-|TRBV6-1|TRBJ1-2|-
TGTGCCAGCACCGACCCGCAGGGGCAAGATGGCTACACCTTC
CASTDPQGQDGYTF
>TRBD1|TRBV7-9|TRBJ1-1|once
TGTGCCAGCAGCTTAGCCGGGACAGCGAACACTGAAGCTTTCTTT
CASSLAGTANTEAFF
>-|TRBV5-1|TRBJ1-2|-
TGCGCCAGCAGCCCCCCAGGGGAGGGCTATGGCTACACCTTC
CASSPPGEGYGYTF
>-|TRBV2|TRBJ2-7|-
TGTGCCAGCAGTGCAGCCTACGAGCAGTACTTC
CASSAAYEQYF
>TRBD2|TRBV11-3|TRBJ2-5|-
TGTGCCAGCAGCTTAGGTCTAGCGGGAGGACAAGAGACCCAGTACTTC
CASSLGLAGGQETQYF
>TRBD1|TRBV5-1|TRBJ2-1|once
TGCGCCAGCAGCTGGGGACAGGGGGGTGGTGAGCAGTTCTTC
CASSWGQGGGEQFF
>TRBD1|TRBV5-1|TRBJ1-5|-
TGCGCCAGCAGCTTGGAGGGGGCCACTCAGCCCCAGCATTTT
CASSLEGATQPQHF
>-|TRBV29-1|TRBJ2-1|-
TGCAGCGTCTTCAGGGGATACAATGAGCAGTTCTTC
CSVFRGYNEQFF
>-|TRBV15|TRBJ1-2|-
TGTGCCACCAGCCTAAGTCAGCACGGGGGTGGGGGCTACACCTTC
CATSLSQHGGGGYTF
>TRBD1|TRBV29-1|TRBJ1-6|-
TGCAGCGTCGCCCTGGGACAGGATAATTCACCCCTCCACTTT
CSVALGQDNSPLHF
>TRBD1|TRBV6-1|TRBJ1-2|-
TGTGCCAGCAGTCTCACAGGGGGCGACTATGGCTACACCTTC
CASSLTGGDYGYTF
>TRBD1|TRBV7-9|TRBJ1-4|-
TGTGCCAGCAGTTCCCCGAGGGGGCGAGTTAATGAAAAACTGTTTTTT
CASSSPRGRVNEKLFF
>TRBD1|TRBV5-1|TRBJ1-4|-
TGCGCCAGCAGCGCCGGGACAGTTACTAATGAAAAACTGTTTTTT
CASSAGTVTNEKLFF
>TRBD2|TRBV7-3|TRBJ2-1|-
TGTGCCAGCAGCATCGCCGGGACTAGCGGCTACAATGAGCAGTTCTTC
CASSIAGTSGYNEQFF
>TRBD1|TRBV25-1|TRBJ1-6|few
TGTGCCAGCAGTTACCGACAGGGGCACTCACCCCTCCACTTT
CASSYRQGHSPLHF
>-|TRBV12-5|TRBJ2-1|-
TGTGCTAGTGCCGCTCAGGGGGGTGAGCAGTTCTTC
CASAAQGGEQFF
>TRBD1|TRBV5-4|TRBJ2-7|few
TGTGCCAGCAGAATGGGACAGGGAGTCTACGAGCAGTACTTC
CASRMGQGVYEQYF
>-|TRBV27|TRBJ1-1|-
TGTGCCAGCTTAATGGGGACTTCAAGAGGGAACACTGAAGCTTTCTTT
CASLMGTSRGNTEAFF
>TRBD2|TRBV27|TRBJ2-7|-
TGTGCCAGCAGTTGGACTAGCGGGTTGTACGAGCAGTACTTC
CASSWTSGLYEQYF
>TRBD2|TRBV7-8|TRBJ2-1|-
TGTGCCAGCAGCCCTCTAGCGGGAGAGGGGGGGTGGTACAATGAGCAGTTCTTC
CASSPLAGEGGWYNEQFF
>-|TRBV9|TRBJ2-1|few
TGTGCCAGCAGCGTAGCAGGCCACAACAATGAGCAGTTCTTC
CASSVAGHNNEQFF
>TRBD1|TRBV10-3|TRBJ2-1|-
TGTGCCATCACGGACAGGGCCCTCCAAAGCTCCTACAATGAGCAGTTCTTC
CAITDRALQSSYNEQFF
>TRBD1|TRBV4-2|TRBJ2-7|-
TGTGCCAGCAGCCAAGACCGGGACAGGGGGCTTGGGTACGAGCAGTACTTC
CASSQDRDRGLGYEQYF
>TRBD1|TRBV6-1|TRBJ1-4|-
TGTGCCAGCAGTGAAGAGGGACACAGGGGGCCGGGTGAAAAACTGTTTTTT
CASSEEGHRGPGEKLFF
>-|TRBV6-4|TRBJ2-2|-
TGTGCCAGCAGTCCGCAGGGGACCGGGGAGCTGTTTTTT
CASSPQGTGELFF
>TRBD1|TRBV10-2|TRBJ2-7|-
TGCGCCAGCGGTACAGGGGGCGCGGACGAGCAGTACTTC
CASGTGGADEQYF
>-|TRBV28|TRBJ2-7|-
TGTGCCAGCAGTTCGACAGTTACCTACGAGCAGTACTTC
CASSSTVTYEQYF
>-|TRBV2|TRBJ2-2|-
TGTGCCAGCGCCGGGGGAGGGGAGCTGTTTTTT
CASAGGGELFF
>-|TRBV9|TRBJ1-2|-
TGTGCCAGCAGCGGATACAATGGAGGCGTTCCTAACTATGGCTACACCTTC
CASSGYNGGVPNYGYTF
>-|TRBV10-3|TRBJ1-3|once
TGTGCCATCAGTGGAACAGGGAGTGGAAACACCATATATTTT
CAISGTGSGNTIYF
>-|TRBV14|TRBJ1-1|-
TGTGCCAGCAGCGCCTCCGTTGGAGGGACTGAAGCTTTCTTT
CASSASVGGTEAFF
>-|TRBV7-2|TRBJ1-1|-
TGTGCCAGCAGCTTAGAAGGGGATAACTTTGAAGCTTTCTTT
CASSLEGDNFEAFF
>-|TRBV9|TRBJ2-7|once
TGTGCCAGCAATGCAGGGCGGAGCTCCTACGAGCAGTACTTC
CASNAGRSSYEQYF
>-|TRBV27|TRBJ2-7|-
TGTGCCAGCAGTCAACAGGAACCCTACGAGCAGTACTTC
CASSQQEPYEQYF
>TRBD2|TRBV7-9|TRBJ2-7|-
TGTGCCAGCAGACTCGGGACTAGCGGCTCCTACGAGCAGTACTTC
CASRLGTSGSYEQYF
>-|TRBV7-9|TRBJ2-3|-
TGTGCCAGCAGCCCGGTGCGGGGTAGCACAGATACGCAGTATTTT
CASSPVRGSTDTQYF
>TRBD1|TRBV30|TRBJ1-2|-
TGTGCCTGGAGTGTCGGACAGGTTCTTAACTATGGCTACACCTTC
CAWSVGQVLNYGYTF
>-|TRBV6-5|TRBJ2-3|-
TGTGCCAGCAAAAGGGGGATAAGCACAGATACGCAGTATTTT
CASKRGISTDTQYF